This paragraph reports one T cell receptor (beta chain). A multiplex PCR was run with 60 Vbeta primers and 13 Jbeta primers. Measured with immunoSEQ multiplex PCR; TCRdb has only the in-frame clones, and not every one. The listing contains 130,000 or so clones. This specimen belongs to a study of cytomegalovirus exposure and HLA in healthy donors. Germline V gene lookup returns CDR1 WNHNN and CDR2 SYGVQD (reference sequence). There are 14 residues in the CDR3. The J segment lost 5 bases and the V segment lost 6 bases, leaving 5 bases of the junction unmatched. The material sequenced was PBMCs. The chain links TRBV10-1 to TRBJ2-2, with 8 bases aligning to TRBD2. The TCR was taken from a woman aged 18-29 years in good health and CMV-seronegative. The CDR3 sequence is CASRLAGETGELFF. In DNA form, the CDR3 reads TGCGCCAGCAGGCTAGCGGGCGAGACCGGGGAGCTGTTTTTT.